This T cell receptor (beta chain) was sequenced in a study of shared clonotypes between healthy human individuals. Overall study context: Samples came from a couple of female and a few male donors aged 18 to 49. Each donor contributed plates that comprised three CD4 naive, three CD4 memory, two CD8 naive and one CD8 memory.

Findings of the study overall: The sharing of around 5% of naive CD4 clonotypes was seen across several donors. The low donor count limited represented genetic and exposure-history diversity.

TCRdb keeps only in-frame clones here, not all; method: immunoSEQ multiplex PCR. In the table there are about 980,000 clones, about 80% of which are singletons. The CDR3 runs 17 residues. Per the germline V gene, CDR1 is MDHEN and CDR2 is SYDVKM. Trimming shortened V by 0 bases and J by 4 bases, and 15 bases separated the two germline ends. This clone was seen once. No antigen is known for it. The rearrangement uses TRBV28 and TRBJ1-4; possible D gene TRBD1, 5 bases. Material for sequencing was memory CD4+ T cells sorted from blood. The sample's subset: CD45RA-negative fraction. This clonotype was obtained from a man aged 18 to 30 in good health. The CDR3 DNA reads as TGTGCCAGCAGTTTATGGCTCGGTCAGGGAGTTAATGAAAAACTGTTTTTT. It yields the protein CASSLWLGQGVNEKLFF.